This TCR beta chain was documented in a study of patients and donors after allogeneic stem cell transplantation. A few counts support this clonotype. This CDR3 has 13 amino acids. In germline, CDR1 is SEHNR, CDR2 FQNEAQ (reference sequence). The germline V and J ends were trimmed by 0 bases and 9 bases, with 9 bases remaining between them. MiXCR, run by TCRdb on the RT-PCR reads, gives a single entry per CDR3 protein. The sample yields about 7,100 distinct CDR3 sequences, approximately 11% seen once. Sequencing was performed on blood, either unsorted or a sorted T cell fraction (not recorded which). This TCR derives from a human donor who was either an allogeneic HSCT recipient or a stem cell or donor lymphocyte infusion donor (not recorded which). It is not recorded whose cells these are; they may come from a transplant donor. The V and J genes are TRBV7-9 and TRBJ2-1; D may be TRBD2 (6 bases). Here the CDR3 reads CASSLAGRGEQFF. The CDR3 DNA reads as TGTGCCAGCAGCTTAGCGGGGCGGGGTGAGCAGTTCTTC.